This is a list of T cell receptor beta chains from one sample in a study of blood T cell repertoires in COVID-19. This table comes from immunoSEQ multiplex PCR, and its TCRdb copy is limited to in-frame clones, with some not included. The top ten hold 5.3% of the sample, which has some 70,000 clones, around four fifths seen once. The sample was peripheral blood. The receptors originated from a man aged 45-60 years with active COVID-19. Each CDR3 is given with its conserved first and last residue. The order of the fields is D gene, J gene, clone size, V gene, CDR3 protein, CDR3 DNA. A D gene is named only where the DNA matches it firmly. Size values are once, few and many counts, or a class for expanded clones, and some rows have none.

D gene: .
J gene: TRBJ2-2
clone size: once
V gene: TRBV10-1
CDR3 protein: CASSSITRSPYRELFF
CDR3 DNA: TGCGCCAGCAGTTCCATCACTAGGAGCCCCTACCGGGAGCTGTTTTTT

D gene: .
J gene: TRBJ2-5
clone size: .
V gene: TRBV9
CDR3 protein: CASSFSTGQETQYF
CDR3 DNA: TGTGCCAGCAGCTTTTCGACGGGACAAGAGACCCAGTACTTC

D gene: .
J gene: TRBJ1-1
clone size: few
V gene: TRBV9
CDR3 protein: CASSDGVNAEAFF
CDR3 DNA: TGTGCCAGCAGCGACGGGGTGAATGCTGAAGCTTTCTTT

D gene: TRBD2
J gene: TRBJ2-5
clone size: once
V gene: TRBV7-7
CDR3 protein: CASSPRTSGETQYF
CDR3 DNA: TGTGCCAGCAGCCCACGGACTAGCGGAGAGACCCAGTACTTC

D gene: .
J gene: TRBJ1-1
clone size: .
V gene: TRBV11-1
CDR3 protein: CASSLASRAEAFF
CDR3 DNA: TGTGCCAGCAGCTTAGCATCCAGGGCTGAAGCTTTCTTT

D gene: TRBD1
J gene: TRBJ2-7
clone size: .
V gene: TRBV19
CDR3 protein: CASSGRGQGAYEQYF
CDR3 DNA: TGTGCCAGTAGTGGCCGAGGACAGGGCGCCTACGAGCAGTACTTC

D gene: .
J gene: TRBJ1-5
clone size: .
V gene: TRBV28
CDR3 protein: CASSPGGRQPQHF
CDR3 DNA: TGTGCCAGCAGCCCCGGGGGTAGACAGCCCCAGCATTTT

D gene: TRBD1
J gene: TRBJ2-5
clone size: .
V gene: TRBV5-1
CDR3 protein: CASTQFGQGNQETQYF
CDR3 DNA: TGCGCCAGCACCCAGTTTGGACAGGGGAATCAAGAGACCCAGTACTTC

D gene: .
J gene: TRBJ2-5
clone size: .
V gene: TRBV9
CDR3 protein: CASNTAGQEWETQYF
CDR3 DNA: TGTGCCAGCAACACCGCAGGGCAGGAGTGGGAGACCCAGTACTTC

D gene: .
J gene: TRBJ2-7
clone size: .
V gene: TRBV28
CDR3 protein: CASSLSGHLYEQYF
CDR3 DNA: TGTGCCAGCAGTTTATCAGGACACCTCTACGAGCAGTACTTC

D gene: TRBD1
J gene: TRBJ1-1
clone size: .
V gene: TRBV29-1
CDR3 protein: CSARTGEAFF
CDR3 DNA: TGCAGCGCCCGGACAGGAGAAGCTTTCTTT

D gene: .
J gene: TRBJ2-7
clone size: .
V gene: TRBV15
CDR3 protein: CATSRDRDIRVWEQYF
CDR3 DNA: TGTGCCACCAGCAGAGATCGAGACATCAGAGTGTGGGAGCAGTACTTC

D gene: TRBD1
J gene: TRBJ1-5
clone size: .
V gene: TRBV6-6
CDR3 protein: CASSPPRGWDQPQHF
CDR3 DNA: TGTGCCAGCAGTCCCCCCAGGGGGTGGGATCAGCCCCAGCATTTT

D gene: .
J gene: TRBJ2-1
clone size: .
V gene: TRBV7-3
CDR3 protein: CASRSMSGSRDEQFF
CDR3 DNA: TGTGCCAGCAGATCGATGTCAGGGTCTCGCGATGAGCAGTTCTTC

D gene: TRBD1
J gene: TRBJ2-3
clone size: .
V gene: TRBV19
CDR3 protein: CASRDRGLNTQYF
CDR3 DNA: TGTGCCAGTAGGGACAGGGGGCTGAATACGCAGTATTTT

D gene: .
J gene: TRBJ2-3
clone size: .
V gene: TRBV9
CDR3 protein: CASSVDIGRGDTQYF
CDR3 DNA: TGTGCCAGCAGCGTAGATATAGGGAGGGGGGATACGCAGTATTTT

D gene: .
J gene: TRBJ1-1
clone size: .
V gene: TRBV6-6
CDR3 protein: CASSLDTEAFF
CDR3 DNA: TGTGCCAGCAGCCTCGACACTGAAGCTTTCTTT

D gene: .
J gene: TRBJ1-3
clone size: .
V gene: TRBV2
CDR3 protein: CASSGQIAGNTIYF
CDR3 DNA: TGTGCCAGCTCAGGGCAGATCGCTGGAAACACCATATATTTT

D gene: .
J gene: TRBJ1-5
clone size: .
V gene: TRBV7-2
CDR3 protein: CASSLVVAGGQGQPQHF
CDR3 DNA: TGTGCCAGCAGCTTAGTTGTTGCGGGGGGGCAAGGTCAGCCCCAGCATTTT

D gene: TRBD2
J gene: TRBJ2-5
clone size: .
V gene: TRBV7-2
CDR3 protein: CASSSSGKETQYF
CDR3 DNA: TGTGCCAGCAGCTCTAGCGGGAAAGAGACCCAGTACTTC

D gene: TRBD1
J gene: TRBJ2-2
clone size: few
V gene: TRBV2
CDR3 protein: CASGDRDYLNTGELFF
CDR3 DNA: TGTGCCAGCGGTGACAGGGATTACCTGAACACCGGGGAGCTGTTTTTT

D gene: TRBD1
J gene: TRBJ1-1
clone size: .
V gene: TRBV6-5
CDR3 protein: CASSYSPGQPEAFF
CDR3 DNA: TGTGCCAGCAGTTACTCACCGGGACAGCCTGAAGCTTTCTTT

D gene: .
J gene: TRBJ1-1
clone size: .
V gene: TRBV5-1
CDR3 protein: CASSLTGTDITEAFF
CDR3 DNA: TGCGCCAGCAGCCTTACAGGGACCGATATCACTGAAGCTTTCTTT

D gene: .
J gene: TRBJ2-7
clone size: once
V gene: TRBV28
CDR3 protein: CASGLDYEQYF
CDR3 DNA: TGTGCCAGCGGGCTTGACTACGAGCAGTACTTC

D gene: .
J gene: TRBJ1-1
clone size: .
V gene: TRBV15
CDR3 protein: CATSRDDTLNTEAFF
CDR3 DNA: TGTGCCACCAGCAGGGATGACACCCTGAACACTGAAGCTTTCTTT

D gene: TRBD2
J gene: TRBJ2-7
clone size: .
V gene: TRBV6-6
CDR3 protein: CASSRPTSGPERGIYEQYF
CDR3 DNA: TGTGCCAGCAGTCGACCGACTAGCGGGCCCGAAAGGGGGATCTACGAGCAGTACTTC

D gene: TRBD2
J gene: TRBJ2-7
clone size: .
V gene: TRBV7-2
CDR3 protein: CASSPRPGGNYEQYF
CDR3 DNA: TGTGCCAGCAGCCCCCGCCCGGGGGGGAACTACGAGCAGTACTTC

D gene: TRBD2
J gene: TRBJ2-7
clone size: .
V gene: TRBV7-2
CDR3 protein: CASSVGLAGKGLEQYF
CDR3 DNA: TGTGCCAGCAGCGTAGGACTAGCGGGCAAGGGCCTCGAGCAGTACTTC

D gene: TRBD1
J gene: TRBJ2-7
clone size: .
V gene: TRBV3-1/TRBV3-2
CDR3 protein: CASSQDTGGPSPYEQYF
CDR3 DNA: TGTGCCAGCAGCCAAGATACAGGGGGGCCCTCGCCGTACGAGCAGTACTTC